The sequence of this T cell receptor (beta chain) was determined in a study of monozygotic twins with inflammatory bowel disease. Findings and caveats of the study: Clonotypes shared with others were fewer in IBD patients than in healthy twins, especially with disease activity.

Germline-derived CDR1 and CDR2 are SQVTM and ANQGSEA. The CDR3 totals 12 residues. About this clonotype itself: The antigen is unknown.

In preparing each TCR library, 3,500 to 4,500 ng of total RNA was used. UMIs incorporating a 6-nucleotide sample barcode were appended by means of template switching. Each of TCRalpha and TCRbeta cDNA went through two nested PCRs, lasting approximately 16 and 10 cycles. TCRdb reworked the 5' RACE reads into one entry per CDR3 protein, no DNA. Recorded for this sample: approximately 420,000 distinct CDR3 sequences. The sequenced sample consisted of blood. This chain connects TRBV29-1 to TRBJ2-3; TCRdb's assignment of TRBD1 cannot be checked, as there is no DNA. This receptor was identified in a human donor with ulcerative colitis or Crohn's disease, or a healthy co-twin of an affected twin (not recorded which). CDR3 sequence reads: CSGFSWGDTQYF.